Below, 18 T cell receptor beta chains from the same sample are listed, as sequenced in a study of blood T cells in healthy people across ages. Through a sample-barcoded 5' primer and a J-beta primer mix, a second PCR was run for roughly 6 to 11 cycles. TCRdb processed the 5' RACE reads anew with MiXCR; each CDR3 protein has one entry. The data contain around 870,000 distinct CDR3 sequences, more than 25% of them seen just once; the ten biggest clones take up approximately 15%. What was sequenced was blood. These receptors came from a woman of 80 years or more in good health.

The gene calls are TRBV4-2 and TRBJ1-1; 7 positions agree with TRBD1. The CDR3 is 14 amino acids. Germline CDR1 LGHNA, CDR2 YNFKEQ. The V segment lost 1 base and the J segment 4 bases; nucleotides outside the gene matches: 3. CDR3 nucleotide sequence: TGTGCCAGCAGCCAAGCGACAGGGCCCACTGAAGCTTTCTTT. Translating gives CASSQATGPTEAFF.

This clonotype occurred many times. The gene calls are TRBV20-1 and TRBJ2-1; TRBD2 matches 11 bases. After removal of 5 bases from V and 3 bases from J, the junction contained 6 bases not matched to a gene. Germline V gene sequence: CDR1 DFQATT, CDR2 SNEGSKA (reference sequence). The CDR3 has 15 amino acids. CDR3 sequence reads: CSALALAGGYNEQFF. CDR3 DNA: TGCAGTGCTCTCGCGCTAGCGGGGGGCTACAATGAGCAGTTCTTC.

Details on this clonotype: A much larger clone is a single base away; this may be a read error. The rearrangement links TRBV20-1 to TRBJ2-1; 12 positions agree with TRBD2. The J call may not be correct, given that the DNA end is closer to TRBJ2-7. CDR3 size: 17 residues. CDR1 is DFQATT, CDR2 SNEGSKA, per germline (reference sequence). The CDR3 region has the DNA TGCAGTGCTTCTGGGCCACGGACTAGCGGGAAATACAATGAGCAGTACTTC. This codes for CSASGPRTSGKYNEQYF.

This clonotype was counted only a few times. The V gene is TRBV6-2 or TRBV6-3, the J gene TRBJ2-3, with a possible D match to TRBD2 (6 bases). The CDR3 spans 14 residues. V dropped 8 bases and J dropped 3 bases, with 15 bases sitting between them. The germline V gene has CDR1 MNHEY and CDR2 SVGEGT. CDR3 bases: TGTGCCAGCCTGCGTGGGACTGGGACAGATACGCAGTATTTT. The encoded protein is CASLRGTGTDTQYF.

This clonotype was seen repeatedly, ten times or more. The V and J genes are TRBV6-1 and TRBJ1-2; possible D gene TRBD1, 6 bases. The V gene lost 1 base and the J gene lost 13 bases, with 10 bases spanning the gap. CDR1 MNHNS and CDR2 SASEGT come from the germline V gene. The CDR3 sequence is 11 residues long. CDR3 sequence reads: CASSEDRVSTF. The CDR3 DNA sequence: TGTGCCAGCAGTGAAGACAGGGTTTCCACCTTC.

This sequence joins TRBV4-3 and TRBJ1-4; D is unclear. CDR3 size: 13 residues. CDR1 is LGHNA, CDR2 YSLEER, per germline. Deletions cut 3 bases from V and 4 bases from J, with 6 bases between. This CDR3 reads CASSQILNEKLFF. The DNA of the CDR3 is TGCGCCAGCAGCCAGATTCTTAATGAAAAACTGTTTTTT.

The rearrangement uses TRBV20-1 and TRBJ1-2; no reliable D call. This CDR3 spans 11 amino acids. Germline lookup yields CDR1 DFQATT and CDR2 SNEGSKA (reference sequence). V was trimmed by 3 bases and J by 5 bases, leaving 7 bases between them. In DNA, the CDR3 is TGCAGTGCTAGGGCCGTTTATGGCTACACCTTC. Translation gives CSARAVYGYTF.

On this clonotype: A much larger clone differs by one base, so this may be a read error. The genes are TRBV4-3 and TRBJ1-2; D ambiguous. The CDR3 consists of 13 residues. Per the germline V gene, CDR1 is LGHNA and CDR2 is YSLEER. The CDR3 DNA sequence: TGCACCAGCAGCCTAAGGAGTAACTATGGCTACACCTTC. It is translated as CTSSLRSNYGYTF.

This clonotype appeared many times. This sequence joins TRBV5-4 and TRBJ2-3; no reliable D call. The CDR3 totals 15 residues. The V end lost 1 base, the J end lost 2 bases, and 11 bases lay between the germline ends. CDR1 is SGHNT, CDR2 YYREEE, per germline (reference sequence). CDR3 loop: CASSLLSSNTDTQYF. CDR3 in DNA: TGTGCCAGCAGCTTGCTCAGTTCGAACACAGATACGCAGTATTTT.

This clonotype was found many times. The chain combines TRBV5-1 with TRBJ2-5; D possibly corresponds to TRBD1 (6 bases). Trimming took 0 bases from V and 7 from J, leaving 13 bases between them. CDR1 is SGHRS and CDR2 is YFSETQ in the germline V gene. This CDR3 has 14 amino acids. CDR3 in DNA: TGCGCCAGCAGCTTGGTCCCAGAGACAGGGACCCAGTACTTC. Amino acid sequence: CASSLVPETGTQYF.

This clonotype was counted many times. The DNA of the CDR3 is TGTGCCAGCAGTTTAGGTCTCGCGGGGACCCAGTACTTC. Translating gives CASSLGLAGTQYF. J is TRBJ2-5 and V is TRBV27; possibly TRBD2 for D (5 bases). V was trimmed by 2 bases and J by 7 bases, leaving 11 bases between them. The CDR3 runs to 13 residues. Germline loops: CDR1 MNHEY, CDR2 SMNVEV (reference sequence).

The rearrangement links TRBV3-1 to TRBJ1-2; no clear D. Trimming stripped 1 base from V and 5 bases from J, with 5 bases between. The length of the CDR3 is 12 residues. Germline V lookup: CDR1 LGHDT, CDR2 YNNKEL (reference sequence). CDR3: CASSQGVYGYTF. The CDR3, as DNA: TGTGCCAGCAGCCAAGGGGTGTATGGCTACACCTTC.

This clonotype was counted a single time. A much larger clone differs by one base, so this may be a read error. The chain recombines TRBV20-1 with TRBJ2-5, with TRBD2 identical over 9 bases. The CDR3 spans 16 residues. Germline V gives CDR1 DFQATT, CDR2 SNEGSKA (reference sequence). CDR3 nucleotide sequence: TGCGGTGCTAGAGATTTGGATAGCGGGGGTCAAGAGACCCAGTACTTC. This encodes CGARDLDSGGQETQYF.

This clonotype was detected ten times or more. The genes are TRBV6-5 and TRBJ1-1; D unclear. CDR3 size: 15 residues. Trimming cost V 5 bases and J 4 bases, with 17 bases left between them. The germline V gene encodes CDR1 MNHEY and CDR2 SVGAGI. The CDR3 bases are TGTGCCAGCAGTCAACTCGCGAGGCCCCGCACTGAAGCTTTCTTT. Protein product: CASSQLARPRTEAFF.

A remark on this clonotype: A read error may account for a junction end that differs from germline. V and J are TRBV11-2 and TRBJ1-6, with no clear D. CDR3 length equals 15 residues. Looked up from germline, CDR1 is SGHAT and CDR2 is FQNNGV. CDR3 loop: CASSSSRRNNPPLHF. The DNA of the CDR3 is TGTGCCAGCAGCTCCTCCCGGCGCAATAATCCACCCCTCCACTTT.

This chain uses TRBV2 with TRBJ1-5, with D tentatively TRBD1 (5 bases). Looked up from germline, CDR1 is SNHLY and CDR2 is FYNNEI. The CDR3 totals 16 residues. V lost 2 bases, J lost 3 bases, and 14 bases lay in between. CDR3 nucleotide sequence: TGTGCCAGCAGTGAAATCGTTTCAGGGTACAATCAGCCCCAGCATTTT. It specifies CASSEIVSGYNQPQHF.

Ten or more counts support this clonotype. The V call is TRBV5-5, the J call TRBJ2-7, with D unclear. There are 12 residues in the CDR3. V dropped 2 bases and J dropped 2 bases, with 5 bases sitting between them. Per the germline V gene, CDR1 is SGHKS and CDR2 is YYEKEE (reference sequence). CDR3 sequence (DNA): TGTGCCAGCAGCTTCCAGCCCTACGAGCAGTACTTC. Its translation: CASSFQPYEQYF.

This clonotype appeared a few times. The V call is TRBV7-2, the J call TRBJ2-7; 10 nucleotides agree with TRBD2. V shed 4 bases, J shed 5 bases, and the junction held 8 bases outside the gene matches. CDR3 size: 15 residues. CDR1 is SGHTA and CDR2 is FQGNSA in the germline V gene. The CDR3 loop is CASSWQSGGADEQYF. The CDR3 nucleotides read TGTGCCAGCAGCTGGCAAAGCGGGGGGGCCGACGAGCAGTACTTC.